This entry lists 15 T cell receptor beta chains sequenced from one sample in a study of blood T cell repertoires in COVID-19. Produced via immunoSEQ multiplex PCR; TCRdb's table is partial and in-frame only. The sample yields approximately 64,000 clones, more than 75% seen once. The specimen was PBMCs or T cells enriched from blood (not recorded which). Receptors were obtained from a woman aged 40 to 49 who had recovered from COVID-19.

The CDR3 nucleotides read TGTGCCAGCAGCGTTGGGCGAGTAGCGGGGGGCTACAATGAGCAGTTCTTC. Amino acids: CASSVGRVAGGYNEQFF. The chain couples TRBV9 to TRBJ2-1, with TRBD2 identical over 10 bases. The CDR3 covers 17 residues. V shed 2 bases, J shed 3 bases, and the junction held 8 bases outside the gene matches. CDR1 is SGDLS, CDR2 YYNGEE, per germline. The variable domain in full, with the rest retrieved from reference TRBV9 and TRBJ2-1, is DSGVTQTPKHLITATGQRVTLRCSPRSGDLSVYWYQQSLDQGLQFLIQYYNGEERAKGNILERFSAQQFPDLHSELNLSSLELGDSALYFCASSVGRVAGGYNEQFFGPGTRLTVL.

V usage is TRBV5-1 and J usage is TRBJ2-1, with 8 bases fitting TRBD2. J lost 4 bases, V lost 4 bases, and 10 bases had no gene match. CDR3 length: 16 residues. The germline V gene encodes CDR1 SGHRS and CDR2 YFSETQ. The CDR3 spells CASSLGTGGPYNEQFF. DNA for the CDR3: TGCGCCAGCAGCCTTGGAACGGGGGGGCCATACAATGAGCAGTTCTTC.

The gene calls are TRBV6-6 and TRBJ1-5; D uncertain. Germline CDR1 MNHNY, CDR2 SVGAGI (reference sequence). The CDR3 extends over 16 amino acids. V was shortened by 4 bases and J by 0 bases, with 13 bases between the two germline ends. For the CDR3, the DNA is TGTGCCAGCAGTTCAAGTATCGGTGGTAGCAATCAGCCCCAGCATTTT. This encodes CASSSSIGGSNQPQHF.

The chain is built from TRBV29-1 and TRBJ2-4; D remains ambiguous. Germline V gives CDR1 SQVTM, CDR2 ANQGSEA. V dropped 2 bases and J dropped 5 bases, with 10 bases sitting between them. CDR3 size: 13 residues. CDR3 DNA: TGCAGCGTTGAACGTGAGGTCCAAAACATTCAGTACTTC. Its translation is CSVEREVQNIQYF. Filled out from reference TRBV29-1 and TRBJ2-4, the complete variable domain reads SAVISQKPSRDICQRGTSLTIQCQVDSQVTMMFWYRQQPGQSLTLIATANQGSEATYESGFVIDKFPISRPNLTFSTLTVSNMSPEDSSIYLCSVEREVQNIQYFGAGTRLSVL.

The chain uses TRBV3-1 (or the pseudogene TRBV3-2) and TRBJ1-1; TRBD1 might be the D (5 bases). Trimming shortened V by 4 bases and J by 5 bases, and 17 bases separated the two germline ends. The CDR3 sequence is 15 residues long. Germline CDR1 reads LGHDT; CDR2 reads YNNKEL (reference sequence). The CDR3 DNA sequence: TGTGCCAGCAGCCCCCGACGGGGGATGGGTACTGAAGCTTTCTTT. Translating it yields CASSPRRGMGTEAFF.

This chain connects TRBV27 to TRBJ2-7; 7 bases fit TRBD2. The CDR3 spans 13 residues. Germline loops: CDR1 MNHEY, CDR2 SMNVEV (reference sequence). V trimming: 6 bases; J trimming: 8 bases; junction bases outside the gene matches: 10. The DNA for the CDR3 is TGTGCCAGCAGGAGTAGCGGGCCAGGCAAGCAGTACTTC. It codes for CASRSSGPGKQYF.

CDR3 sequence reads: CASSLDRVNSPLHF. The CDR3 region has the DNA TGTGCCAGCTCTCTCGACAGAGTCAATTCACCCCTCCACTTT. The V gene is TRBV18, the J gene TRBJ1-6; possibly TRBD1 for D (5 bases). In germline, CDR1 is KGHSH, CDR2 LQKENI. The CDR3 has 14 amino acids. V gave up 6 bases and J gave up 7 bases, with 13 bases separating them. Using reference TRBV18 and TRBJ1-6 for the parts outside the CDR3, the full variable domain is NAGVMQNPRHLVRRRGQEARLRCSPMKGHSHVYWYRQLPEEGLKFMVYLQKENIIDESGMPKERFSAEFPKEGPSILRIQQVVRGDSAAYFCASSLDRVNSPLHFGNGTRLTVT.

V and J are TRBV19 and TRBJ2-5; 9 bases fit TRBD2. V gave up 6 bases and J gave up 5 bases; unmatched junction bases: 10. The CDR3 is 15 amino acids. Germline values: CDR1 LNHDA, CDR2 SQIVND (reference sequence). CDR3 DNA: TGTGCCAGTAGCCAAGGAGCGGGGGGCCGGGAGACCCAGTACTTC. This codes for CASSQGAGGRETQYF.

The chain has TRBV19 and TRBJ2-1, with D possibly matching TRBD2 (5 bases). CDR3 size: 15 residues. Germline CDR1 LNHDA, CDR2 SQIVND (reference sequence). Trimming stripped 5 bases from V and 7 bases from J, with 18 bases between. CDR3 sequence (DNA): TGTGCCAGTAGTCCAAGTATGGAGAGGGTGAATGAGCAGTTCTTC. The encoded protein is CASSPSMERVNEQFF.

The rearrangement joins TRBV12-3 or TRBV12-4 to TRBJ1-5; D is undetermined. CDR3 length equals 13 residues. V was cut by 3 bases and J by 8 bases, with 11 bases left in between. The CDR3 reads CASSLRGSEPQHF. The CDR3 DNA is TGTGCCAGCAGTTTGAGAGGATCAGAGCCCCAGCATTTT.

The chain is built from TRBV19 and TRBJ2-5, with 7 bases lining up with TRBD1. This CDR3 has 13 residues. Germline-derived CDR1 and CDR2 are LNHDA and SQIVND (reference sequence). J gave up 5 bases and V 6 bases, and 6 bases lay outside the gene matches. The CDR3 coding sequence is TGTGCCAGTAGCAACAGGGGACGGGAGACCCAGTACTTC. It codes for CASSNRGRETQYF.

This chain joins TRBV27 and TRBJ1-5, with 7 bases that match TRBD1. Germline lookup yields CDR1 MNHEY and CDR2 SMNVEV (reference sequence). J lost 7 bases, V lost 6 bases, and 9 bases had no gene match. The CDR3 runs to 14 residues. The CDR3 protein is CASSSDRVTQPQHF. The CDR3 DNA reads as TGTGCCAGCAGCTCCGACAGGGTAACACAGCCCCAGCATTTT.

The J gene is TRBJ1-3, the V gene TRBV5-4; D ambiguous. CDR3 length: 15 residues. The V gene lost 3 bases and the J gene lost 0 bases, with 10 bases spanning the gap. Germline-derived CDR1 and CDR2 are SGHNT and YYREEE (reference sequence). The chain's CDR3 is CASSYRRGSGNTIYF. In DNA, the CDR3 is TGTGCCAGCAGCTATCGTCGGGGCTCTGGAAACACCATATATTTT.

The chain links TRBV4-1 to TRBJ2-7; 14 nucleotides match TRBD2. This CDR3 is built from 19 residues. Germline CDR1 is MGHRA and CDR2 is YSYEKL. The V and J ends lost 1 base and 0 bases, in that order; junction bases with no gene match: 8. The CDR3 region has the DNA TGCGCCAGCAGCCAAGTTAGACTAGCGGGGGGGCCCAGCTCCTACGAGCAGTACTTC. This encodes CASSQVRLAGGPSSYEQYF.

This chain connects TRBV9 to TRBJ2-7, with 7 bases lining up with TRBD1. This CDR3 has 15 amino acids. Trimming took 3 bases from V and 5 from J; bases not matched to a gene: 11. Germline V lookup: CDR1 SGDLS, CDR2 YYNGEE. CDR3 loop: CASSGGQPGQNEQYF. The CDR3, as DNA: TGTGCCAGCAGCGGGGGACAGCCAGGGCAGAACGAGCAGTACTTC.